This is a list of T cell receptor beta chains from one sample in a study of radiotherapy plus CTLA-4 blockade in lung cancer. Profiled with immunoSEQ multiplex PCR; TCRdb holds only in-frame clones, not every one. The top ten clones hold approximately 15% of a sample with tens of thousands of clones, approximately 86% of them seen once. Specimen: peripheral blood, collected from a patient treated with radiotherapy plus ipilimumab. The source is a human donor with non-small cell lung cancer that progressed on radiotherapy plus ipilimumab. Each CDR3 is given with its conserved first and last residue. The D gene is left open where the match is weak. Only some rows state a clone size, as once, few, many or a class for expanded clones.

NA,TRBV6-5,NA,TRBJ2-3,TGTGCCAGCAGTTACCGAGGAGGTTCCACAGATACGCAGTATTTT,CASSYRGGSTDTQYF
NA,TRBV7-3,NA,TRBJ2-1,TGTGCCAGCAGCGCCCTAGGCGGCGGTGAGCAGTTCTTC,CASSALGGGEQFF
once,TRBV6-5,NA,TRBJ2-7,TGTGCCAGCAGTTGGCAGACTAGTTGGTCATACGAGCAGTACTTC,CASSWQTSWSYEQYF
NA,TRBV29-1,NA,TRBJ2-1,TGCAGCGTTGAGGTCGCCTACAATGAGCAGTTCTTC,CSVEVAYNEQFF
NA,TRBV27,NA,TRBJ1-2,TGTGCCAGCAGAAGATCGGGGGTTAACTATGGCTACACCTTC,CASRRSGVNYGYTF
NA,TRBV5-6,TRBD2,TRBJ2-1,TGTGCCAGCAGCTTGGTACTCGGCGGGGGGCGACCCGCCGAGCAGTTCTTC,CASSLVLGGGRPAEQFF
NA,TRBV30,NA,TRBJ2-7,TGTGCCTGGAGTGTACGTCTCCTATCCTACGAGCAGTACTTC,CAWSVRLLSYEQYF
NA,TRBV10-3,NA,TRBJ1-2,TGTGCCATCAGTGACCTCGGGCAGGCGGGCTATGGCTACACCTTC,CAISDLGQAGYGYTF
NA,TRBV28,NA,TRBJ1-2,TGTGCCAGCAGTTTCCCCGGGACACTCAATGGCTACACCTTC,CASSFPGTLNGYTF
NA,TRBV6-5,NA,TRBJ2-2,TGTGCCAGCAGTTACTACAGGGCTAACACCGGGGAGCTGTTTTTT,CASSYYRANTGELFF
NA,TRBV6-1,TRBD1,TRBJ2-7,TGTGCCAGCAGTCTAACCGGGACAGGACTATACGAGCAGTACTTC,CASSLTGTGLYEQYF
NA,TRBV5-1,TRBD2,TRBJ2-2,TGCGCCAGCAGCTTCGGGATTAGCGGGGGGGCGAACACCGGGGAGCTGTTTTTT,CASSFGISGGANTGELFF
NA,TRBV29-1,TRBD2,TRBJ2-7,TGCAGCGTTGAAGAGGGGTGTAGCGGGAGGGCCTGCGAGCAGTACTTC,CSVEEGCSGRACEQYF
NA,TRBV6-1,TRBD2,TRBJ2-7,TGTGCCAGCAGGACGGGACTAGCGGGAGTGGGAGAGCAGTACTTC,CASRTGLAGVGEQYF
NA,TRBV5-6,TRBD1,TRBJ1-1,TGTGCCAGCAGCTTGGGGACAGGTGAAGCTTTCTTT,CASSLGTGEAFF
NA,TRBV28,NA,TRBJ2-2,TGTGCCAGCAGTCTCGGTTGGACCGGGGAGCTGTTTTTT,CASSLGWTGELFF
NA,TRBV11-2,TRBD2,TRBJ2-2,TGTGCCAGCAGATTACTAGCGGGAGGGTACACCGGGGAGCTGTTTTTT,CASRLLAGGYTGELFF
once,TRBV7-2,TRBD1,TRBJ1-5,TGTGCCAGCAGCCCGCGGACAGGCGCCAATCAGCCCCAGCATTTT,CASSPRTGANQPQHF
NA,TRBV18,NA,TRBJ2-6,TGTGCCAGCTCAGGACGATACAGTACTGGGGCCAACGTCCTGACTTTC,CASSGRYSTGANVLTF
NA,TRBV10-1,NA,TRBJ1-1,TGCGCCAGCAGTGAGACAGGGTGTGCCACTGAAGCTTTCTTT,CASSETGCATEAFF
few,TRBV28,NA,TRBJ1-6,TGTGCCAGCAGTTTATGGCCTTCACCCCTCCACTTT,CASSLWPSPLHF
NA,TRBV5-1,TRBD1,TRBJ2-2,TGCGCCAGCAGCTTGGAGGGACAGAGTAACACCGGGGAGCTGTTTTTT,CASSLEGQSNTGELFF
NA,TRBV7-2,NA,TRBJ1-3,TGTGCCAGCAGAAGGGGCGACGGAAACACCATATATTTT,CASRRGDGNTIYF
NA,TRBV6-5,NA,TRBJ1-2,TGTGCCAGCAGTTGGGACCAAAACTATGGCTACACCTTC,CASSWDQNYGYTF
NA,TRBV9,NA,TRBJ2-1,TGTGCCAGCAGCCCACAGGGACGACCCAATGAGCAGTTCTTC,CASSPQGRPNEQFF
once,TRBV19,TRBD2,TRBJ2-1,TGTGCCAGTAGTATAGTGACTAGCGGCCACAATGAGCAGTTCTTC,CASSIVTSGHNEQFF
NA,TRBV7-9,TRBD1,TRBJ1-5,TGTGCCAGCAGCTCGGGGTCAGGGGGGGATTTATATCAGCCCCAGCATTTT,CASSSGSGGDLYQPQHF
once,TRBV7-2,NA,TRBJ2-5,TGTGCCAGCAGCAAGGACAGACAAGAGACCCAGTACTTC,CASSKDRQETQYF
NA,TRBV5-1,NA,TRBJ1-1,TGCGCCAGCAGGTCCCCAGGGGCCATGAACACTGAAGCTTTCTTT,CASRSPGAMNTEAFF
NA,TRBV5-1,TRBD2,TRBJ2-1,TGCGCCAGCAGCTCGGCGGGGGGGCCCCACAATGAGCAGTTCTTC,CASSSAGGPHNEQFF
NA,TRBV6-5,NA,TRBJ1-1,TGTGCCAGCAGTTACTCGATGGCGGTGAACACTGAAGCTTTCTTT,CASSYSMAVNTEAFF
once,TRBV7-3,TRBD1,TRBJ1-1,TGTGCCAGCAGTTCAGGGGGCGGCACTGAAGCTTTCTTT,CASSSGGGTEAFF
NA,TRBV4-1,NA,TRBJ2-3,TGCGCCAGCAGCCAAGTCGGCCTCACAGATACGCAGTATTTT,CASSQVGLTDTQYF
NA,TRBV5-6,TRBD1,TRBJ2-5,TGTGCCAGCAGCACCACCGGGACAGGGGCTCGCGGGACCCAGTACTTC,CASSTTGTGARGTQYF
once,TRBV7-3,NA,TRBJ2-3,TGTGCCAGCAGCTTAATCCCAGGGGGGAGCACAGATACGCAGTATTTT,CASSLIPGGSTDTQYF
NA,TRBV18,NA,TRBJ1-5,TGTGCCAGCTCACCACTTCCGGCCGATCAGCCCCAGCATTTT,CASSPLPADQPQHF
once,TRBV6-5,NA,TRBJ2-2,TGTGCCAGCAGAGGCGCGAACACCGGGGAGCTGTTTTTT,CASRGANTGELFF
few,TRBV6-5,NA,TRBJ2-7,TGTGCCAGCAGTTCGGACAGCTACGAGCAGTACTTC,CASSSDSYEQYF
NA,TRBV25-1,NA,TRBJ1-4,TGTGCCAGCAGCGCCACCCTAGGGGATAATGAAAAACTGTTTTTT,CASSATLGDNEKLFF
NA,TRBV5-1,TRBD2,TRBJ2-5,TGCGCCAGCAGCCTGGGACTAGAAGGGGAGACCCAGTACTTC,CASSLGLEGETQYF
NA,TRBV28,NA,TRBJ1-6,TGTGCCAGCAGCCTAGGTCCTCCGGGTCCAGTTTCCTATAATTCACCCCTCCACTTT,CASSLGPPGPVSYNSPLHF
NA,TRBV19,NA,TRBJ1-2,TGTGCCAGTAGTACACGACTACCTCCCCGGACGGAAAACTATGGCTACACCTTC,CASSTRLPPRTENYGYTF
NA,TRBV28,NA,TRBJ1-5,TGTGCCAGCAGTTGGGGGACACAGGGCAATCAGCCCCAGCATTTT,CASSWGTQGNQPQHF
NA,TRBV28,NA,TRBJ2-1,TGTGCCAGCAGCAATGGGGGTCGGTACAATGAGCAGTTCTTC,CASSNGGRYNEQFF
NA,TRBV5-8,TRBD1,TRBJ1-3,TGTGCCAGCAGCTCTAATCTCGGGACAGGGGGAAACACCATATATTTT,CASSSNLGTGGNTIYF
once,TRBV27,NA,TRBJ2-2,TGTGCCAGCAGTTACAAAGACGGGGAGCTGTTTTTT,CASSYKDGELFF